The rows below give T cell receptor beta chains drawn from one sample of a study of patients and donors after allogeneic stem cell transplantation. TCRdb itself ran the RT-PCR reads through MiXCR, one entry per CDR3 protein. The sample has about a million distinct CDR3 sequences; about a sixth are singletons. Sequencing was carried out using blood, either unsorted or a sorted T cell fraction (not recorded which). Source of these receptors: a human donor who was either an allogeneic HSCT recipient or a stem cell or donor lymphocyte infusion donor (not recorded which). It is not recorded whose cells these are; they may come from a transplant donor. Both conserved end residues are part of each CDR3. A D gene is named only where the DNA matches it firmly. Clone size is not always given. Where it is, it says once, few, many or a class for expanded clones.

D gene: .
J gene: TRBJ2-2
clone size: many
V gene: TRBV12-3/TRBV12-4
CDR3 DNA: TGTGCCAGCAGTTTAAGGGACGGGGCTATGTTTTTT
CDR3 protein: CASSLRDGAMFF

D gene: TRBD1
J gene: TRBJ2-5
clone size: .
V gene: TRBV6-1
CDR3 DNA: TGTGCCAGCAGTAACGACAGGGGGCGAGGAGAGACCCAGTACTTC
CDR3 protein: CASSNDRGRGETQYF

D gene: TRBD1
J gene: TRBJ1-1
clone size: few
V gene: TRBV12-3/TRBV12-4
CDR3 DNA: TGTGCCAGCAGTGGGCGGGACAGGGAGTGGAACACTGAAGCTTTCTTT
CDR3 protein: CASSGRDREWNTEAFF

D gene: .
J gene: TRBJ2-5
clone size: once
V gene: TRBV7-8
CDR3 DNA: TGTGCCAGCAGCGGCCAGGGGTTTCGGACGACCCAAGAGACCCAGTACTTC
CDR3 protein: CASSGQGFRTTQETQYF

D gene: .
J gene: TRBJ2-3
clone size: .
V gene: TRBV7-6
CDR3 DNA: TGTGCCAGCAGCTTGGATCAGGGCCGGGGCACGCAGTATTTT
CDR3 protein: CASSLDQGRGTQYF

D gene: .
J gene: TRBJ1-5
clone size: .
V gene: TRBV7-8
CDR3 DNA: TGTGCCAGCAGCTTGAATAGGGGGTATAGCAATCAGCCCCAGCATTTT
CDR3 protein: CASSLNRGYSNQPQHF

D gene: TRBD2
J gene: TRBJ2-3
clone size: few
V gene: TRBV5-6
CDR3 DNA: TGTGCCAGCAGCTGGACTAGCGGGAGGGTCACAGATACGCAGTATTTT
CDR3 protein: CASSWTSGRVTDTQYF

D gene: TRBD2
J gene: TRBJ2-5
clone size: few
V gene: TRBV5-6
CDR3 DNA: TGTGCCAGCACCACCGGACTAGCCGTACAAGAGACCCAGTACTTC
CDR3 protein: CASTTGLAVQETQYF

D gene: .
J gene: TRBJ2-1
clone size: many
V gene: TRBV12-3/TRBV12-4
CDR3 DNA: TGTGCCAGCAGTTTAGCCCAGCCCCCTTACAATGAGCAGTTCTTC
CDR3 protein: CASSLAQPPYNEQFF

D gene: .
J gene: TRBJ2-3
clone size: few
V gene: TRBV12-3/TRBV12-4
CDR3 DNA: TGTGCCAGCAGTCGGGGGACACTTTGGTTCACAGATACGCAGTATTTT
CDR3 protein: CASSRGTLWFTDTQYF

D gene: .
J gene: TRBJ2-7
clone size: .
V gene: TRBV6-1
CDR3 DNA: TGTGCCACCACTGGGGGGTCACGAGGCGAGCAGTACTTC
CDR3 protein: CATTGGSRGEQYF

D gene: .
J gene: TRBJ2-7
clone size: .
V gene: TRBV18
CDR3 DNA: TGTGCCAGCTCCCCCCGGAAGGTCAGGATAACACGCGAGCAGTACTTC
CDR3 protein: CASSPRKVRITREQYF

D gene: .
J gene: TRBJ2-5
clone size: .
V gene: TRBV7-9
CDR3 DNA: TGTGCCACGGATCGACAGCGAGGAGGTCCCCAGTACTTC
CDR3 protein: CATDRQRGGPQYF

D gene: .
J gene: TRBJ1-1
clone size: .
V gene: TRBV9
CDR3 DNA: TGTGCCAGCAATGAGGGGCTGAACACTGAAGCTTTCTTT
CDR3 protein: CASNEGLNTEAFF

D gene: .
J gene: TRBJ1-5
clone size: few
V gene: TRBV24-1
CDR3 DNA: TGTGCCACCACCCGAGAAGGGCAGCCCCAGCATTTT
CDR3 protein: CATTREGQPQHF

D gene: TRBD2
J gene: TRBJ2-7
clone size: .
V gene: TRBV12-3/TRBV12-4
CDR3 DNA: TGTGCCAGCAGTTCAAATAGCGGGAGGGCCGGAGAGCAGTACTTC
CDR3 protein: CASSSNSGRAGEQYF

D gene: .
J gene: TRBJ1-5
clone size: .
V gene: TRBV29-1
CDR3 DNA: TGCAGCGTCTCGACGGAACAATCAATCCCCCAGCATTTT
CDR3 protein: CSVSTEQSIPQHF

D gene: .
J gene: TRBJ1-1
clone size: few
V gene: TRBV12-3/TRBV12-4
CDR3 DNA: TGTGCCAGCAGCCCAGGGATCCGCGGGACTGAAGCTTTCTTT
CDR3 protein: CASSPGIRGTEAFF

D gene: .
J gene: TRBJ2-1
clone size: .
V gene: TRBV20-1
CDR3 DNA: TGCAGTGCTAGAGATAGCGGCAGACCCGCTTTTGGTGAGCAGTTCTTC
CDR3 protein: CSARDSGRPAFGEQFF

D gene: TRBD2
J gene: TRBJ2-1
clone size: .
V gene: TRBV20-1
CDR3 DNA: TGCAGTGCTAGAGCAACTAGCGGGACCAATGAGCAGTTCTTC
CDR3 protein: CSARATSGTNEQFF